The rows below give T cell receptor beta chains drawn from one sample of a study of CD8 T cells in ankylosing spondylitis. One entry per CDR3 protein, called by TCRdb with MiXCR from the 5' RACE reads. Of a few hundred thousand distinct CDR3 sequences in the sample, about 12% are singletons; the top ten hold around 7%. The sequencing input was blood, either unsorted or a sorted T cell fraction (not recorded which). The receptor set was obtained from a male donor with ankylosing spondylitis. The CDR3 runs from the conserved cysteine through the conserved F or W. The D gene is left open where the match is weak. Clone size is stated in some rows and not others, as once, few, many or a class when expanded.

J | size | V | D | CDR3 | DNA
TRBJ2-2 | few | TRBV20-1 | TRBD2 | CSAEGLAGGLGGELFF | TGCAGTGCCGAGGGACTAGCGGGAGGGCTAGGAGGGGAGCTGTTTTTT
TRBJ2-1 | few | TRBV20-1 | TRBD2 | CSATPRGTSGRREQFF | TGCAGTGCTACCCCACGGGGGACTAGCGGGAGACGGGAGCAGTTCTTC
TRBJ1-5 | few | TRBV3-1 | NA | CASSLGAENQPQHF | TGTGCCAGCAGCCTAGGGGCTGAGAATCAGCCCCAGCATTTT
TRBJ2-6 | NA | TRBV11-2 | NA | CASSFTGANVLTF | TGTGCCAGCAGCTTTACGGGGGCCAACGTCCTGACTTTC
TRBJ2-1 | few | TRBV24-1 | TRBD2 | CATSESGTSGFNEQFF | TGTGCCACCAGTGAGAGCGGGACTAGCGGTTTCAATGAGCAGTTCTTC
TRBJ2-5 | few | TRBV20-1 | TRBD2 | CSARSGIILQETQYF | TGCAGTGCTAGGAGCGGGATAATTCTTCAAGAGACCCAGTACTTC
TRBJ2-1 | NA | TRBV4-2 | NA | CASSQESYRYNEQFF | TGTGCCAGCAGCCAAGAATCGTATAGGTACAATGAGCAGTTCTTC
TRBJ2-1 | many | TRBV11-2 | NA | CASSLVERGEQFF | TGTGCCAGCAGCTTAGTAGAAAGGGGTGAGCAGTTCTTC
TRBJ2-3 | NA | TRBV12-3/TRBV12-4 | NA | CASSFNRAGMGDTQYF | TGTGCCAGCAGTTTTAATCGGGCGGGGATGGGAGATACGCAGTATTTT
TRBJ2-1 | many | TRBV2 | NA | CASKEGTFQFF | TGTGCCAGCAAAGAGGGAACTTTCCAGTTCTTC
TRBJ2-3 | NA | TRBV3-1 | TRBD2 | CASSQELAGFWDTQYF | TGTGCCAGCAGCCAAGAACTAGCGGGATTTTGGGATACGCAGTATTTT
TRBJ1-2 | many | TRBV12-3/TRBV12-4 | TRBD1 | CASSFRGSSSGYTF | TGTGCCAGCAGTTTCAGGGGGAGTAGTTCGGGCTACACCTTC
TRBJ2-7 | few | TRBV14 | TRBD2 | CASSQSLAGAQYF | TGTGCCAGCAGCCAGTCACTAGCGGGAGCGCAGTACTTC
TRBJ2-3 | few | TRBV14 | NA | CASSRIMNTQYF | TGTGCCAGCAGCCGAATAATGAATACGCAGTATTTT
TRBJ1-5 | NA | TRBV18 | NA | CASSPQWTVDQPQHF | TGTGCCAGCTCACCACAGTGGACAGTTGATCAGCCCCAGCATTTT
TRBJ2-1 | NA | TRBV5-1 | TRBD1 | CASSFEDRAGSYNEQFF | TGCGCCAGCAGCTTCGAGGACAGGGCAGGCTCCTACAATGAGCAGTTCTTC
TRBJ2-1 | few | TRBV5-6 | NA | CASRSTGSPYNEQFF | TGTGCCAGCAGGTCAACAGGGTCGCCCTACAATGAGCAGTTCTTC
TRBJ1-4 | few | TRBV20-1 | NA | CCTATNEKLFF | TGCTGCACAGCAACTAATGAAAAACTGTTTTTT
TRBJ2-1 | NA | TRBV28 | NA | CASSLWVQGRAYNEQFF | TGTGCCAGCAGTTTATGGGTCCAGGGGAGGGCCTACAATGAGCAGTTCTTC
TRBJ2-3 | NA | TRBV7-2 | NA | CASSFGGREIDTQYF | TGTGCCAGCAGCTTCGGGGGCAGGGAGATAGATACGCAGTATTTT
TRBJ1-1 | NA | TRBV20-1 | NA | CSARLPQVSAFF | TGCAGTGCTAGGCTCCCACAAGTGAGTGCTTTCTTT
TRBJ1-4 | many | TRBV5-1 | TRBD1 | CASSFGDRDRYEKLFF | TGCGCCAGCAGCTTTGGGGACAGGGACCGTTATGAAAAACTGTTTTTT
TRBJ2-3 | few | TRBV7-9 | TRBD1 | CASSPGTDTDTQYF | TGTGCCAGCAGCCCCGGGACAGACACAGATACGCAGTATTTT